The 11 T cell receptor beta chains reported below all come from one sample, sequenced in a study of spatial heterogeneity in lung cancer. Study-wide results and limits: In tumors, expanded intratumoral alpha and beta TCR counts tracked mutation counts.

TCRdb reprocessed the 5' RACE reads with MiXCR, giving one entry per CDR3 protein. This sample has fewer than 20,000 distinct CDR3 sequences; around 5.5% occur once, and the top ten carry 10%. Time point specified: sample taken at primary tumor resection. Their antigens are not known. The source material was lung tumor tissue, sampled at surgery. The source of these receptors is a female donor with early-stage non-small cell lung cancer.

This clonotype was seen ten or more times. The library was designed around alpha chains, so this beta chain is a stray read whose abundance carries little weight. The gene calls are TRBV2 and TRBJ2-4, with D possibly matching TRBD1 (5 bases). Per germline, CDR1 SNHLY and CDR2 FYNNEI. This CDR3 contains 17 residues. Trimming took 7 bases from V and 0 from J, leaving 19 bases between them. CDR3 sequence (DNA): TGTGCCAGCAAGCCAGGGAAGGGTTTCGGAGCCAAAAACATTCAGTACTTC. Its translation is CASKPGKGFGAKNIQYF.

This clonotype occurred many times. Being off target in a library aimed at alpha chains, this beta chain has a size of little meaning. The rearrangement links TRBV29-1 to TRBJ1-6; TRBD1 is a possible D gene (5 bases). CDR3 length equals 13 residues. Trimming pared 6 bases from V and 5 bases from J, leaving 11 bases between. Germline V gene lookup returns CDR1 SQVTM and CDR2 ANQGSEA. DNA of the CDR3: TGCAGCGTCCGACAGACCGATAATTCACCCCTCCACTTT. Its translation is CSVRQTDNSPLHF.

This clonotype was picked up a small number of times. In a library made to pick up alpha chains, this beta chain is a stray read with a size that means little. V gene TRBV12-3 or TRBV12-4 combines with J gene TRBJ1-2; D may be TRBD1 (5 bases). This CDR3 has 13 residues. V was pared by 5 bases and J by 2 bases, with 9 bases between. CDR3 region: CASSRRENYGYTF. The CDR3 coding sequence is TGTGCCAGCAGTCGCAGGGAAAACTATGGCTACACCTTC.

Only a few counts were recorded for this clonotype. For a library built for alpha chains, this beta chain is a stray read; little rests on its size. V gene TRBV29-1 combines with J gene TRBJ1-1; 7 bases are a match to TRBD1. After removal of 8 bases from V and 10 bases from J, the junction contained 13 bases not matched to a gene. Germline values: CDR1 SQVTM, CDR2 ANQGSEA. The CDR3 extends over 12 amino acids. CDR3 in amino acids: CSISLRQGRAFF. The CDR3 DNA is TGCAGCATTTCCCTTCGACAGGGCCGAGCTTTCTTT.

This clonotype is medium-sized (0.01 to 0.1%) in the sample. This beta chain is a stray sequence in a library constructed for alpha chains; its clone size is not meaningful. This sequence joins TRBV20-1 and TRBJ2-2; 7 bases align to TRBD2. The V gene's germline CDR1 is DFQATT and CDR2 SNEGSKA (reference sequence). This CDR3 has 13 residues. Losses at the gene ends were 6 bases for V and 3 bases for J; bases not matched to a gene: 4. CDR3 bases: TGCAGTGCCGCGGGAGCCGACACCGGGGAGCTGTTTTTT. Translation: CSAAGADTGELFF.

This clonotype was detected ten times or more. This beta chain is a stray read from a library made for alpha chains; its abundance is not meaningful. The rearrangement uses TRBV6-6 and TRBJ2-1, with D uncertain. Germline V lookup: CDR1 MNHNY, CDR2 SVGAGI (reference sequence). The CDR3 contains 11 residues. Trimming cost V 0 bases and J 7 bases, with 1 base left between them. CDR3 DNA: TGTGCCAGCAGTTACTCGAATGAGCAGTTCTTC. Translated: CASSYSNEQFF.

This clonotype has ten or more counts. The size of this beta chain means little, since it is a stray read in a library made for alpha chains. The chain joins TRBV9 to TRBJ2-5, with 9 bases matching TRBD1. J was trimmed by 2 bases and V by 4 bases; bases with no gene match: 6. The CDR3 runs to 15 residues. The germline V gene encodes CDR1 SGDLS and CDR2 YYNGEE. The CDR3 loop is CASSPAGTGQETQYF. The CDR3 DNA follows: TGTGCCAGCAGCCCAGCCGGGACAGGGCAAGAGACCCAGTACTTC.

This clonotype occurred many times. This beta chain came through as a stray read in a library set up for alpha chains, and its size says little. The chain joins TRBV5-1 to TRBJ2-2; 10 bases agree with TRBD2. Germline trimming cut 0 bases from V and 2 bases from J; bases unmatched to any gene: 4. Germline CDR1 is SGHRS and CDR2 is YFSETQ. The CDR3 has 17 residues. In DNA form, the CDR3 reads TGCGCCAGCAGCTTGGCGGCTAGCGGGAGTAACACCGGGGAGCTGTTTTTT. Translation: CASSLAASGSNTGELFF. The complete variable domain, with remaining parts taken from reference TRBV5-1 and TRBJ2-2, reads KAGVTQTPRYLIKTRGQQVTLSCSPISGHRSVSWYQQTPGQGLQFLFEYFSETQRNKGNFPGRFSGRQFSNSRSEMNVSTLELGDSALYLCASSLAASGSNTGELFFGEGSRLTVL.

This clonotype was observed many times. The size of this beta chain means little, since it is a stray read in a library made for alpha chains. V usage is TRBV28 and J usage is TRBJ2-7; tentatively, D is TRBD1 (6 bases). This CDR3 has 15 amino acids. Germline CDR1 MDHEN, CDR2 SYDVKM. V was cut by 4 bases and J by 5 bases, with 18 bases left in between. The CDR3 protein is CASSSGDILVHEQYF. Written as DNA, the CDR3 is TGTGCCAGCAGTTCCGGGGACATCCTGGTCCACGAGCAGTACTTC. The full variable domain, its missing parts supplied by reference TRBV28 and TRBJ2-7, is DVKVTQSSRYLVKRTGEKVFLECVQDMDHENMFWYRQDPGLGLRLIYFSYDVKMKEKGDIPEGYSVSREKKERFSLILESASTNQTSMYLCASSSGDILVHEQYFGPGTRLTVT.

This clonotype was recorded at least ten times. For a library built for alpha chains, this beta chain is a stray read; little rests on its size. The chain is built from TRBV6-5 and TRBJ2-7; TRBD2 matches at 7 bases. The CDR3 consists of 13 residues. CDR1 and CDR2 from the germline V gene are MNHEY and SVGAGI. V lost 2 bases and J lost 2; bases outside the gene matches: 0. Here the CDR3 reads CASSYAGAYEQYF. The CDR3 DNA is TGTGCCAGCAGTTACGCGGGGGCCTACGAGCAGTACTTC.

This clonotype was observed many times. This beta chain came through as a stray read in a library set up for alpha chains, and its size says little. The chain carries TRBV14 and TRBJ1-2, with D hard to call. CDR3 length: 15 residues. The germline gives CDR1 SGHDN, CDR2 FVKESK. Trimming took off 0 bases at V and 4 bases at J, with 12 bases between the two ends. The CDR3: CASSQDRINLYGYTF. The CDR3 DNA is TGTGCCAGCAGCCAAGATCGAATTAACCTCTATGGCTACACCTTC.